Below are 26 T cell receptor beta chains sequenced from a single sample in a study of patients and donors after allogeneic stem cell transplantation. TCRdb reanalysed the RT-PCR reads using MiXCR and keeps one entry per CDR3 protein. The sample yields some 880,000 distinct CDR3 sequences, more than 15% seen once. The sequenced sample was blood, either unsorted or a sorted T cell fraction (not recorded which). The receptors stem from a human donor who was either an allogeneic HSCT recipient or a stem cell or donor lymphocyte infusion donor (not recorded which). It is not recorded whose cells these are; they may come from a transplant donor.

This clonotype was observed a handful of times. The chain links TRBV12-3 or TRBV12-4 to TRBJ2-1; D call uncertain. There are 13 residues in the CDR3. V dropped 1 base and J dropped 4 bases, with 5 bases sitting between them. The CDR3 is CASSLVDYNEQFF. The CDR3 DNA follows: TGTGCCAGCAGTTTAGTAGATTACAATGAGCAGTTCTTC.

This clonotype was seen only a few times. The rearrangement links TRBV20-1 to TRBJ1-6; 10 positions agree with TRBD1. V lost 5 bases and J lost 3; bases outside the gene matches: 10. CDR3 length equals 17 residues. Germline V gene data show CDR1 as DFQATT and CDR2 as SNEGSKA (reference sequence). CDR3 amino acids: CSAPGTGASIYNSPLHF. CDR3 sequence (DNA): TGCAGTGCTCCCGGGACAGGGGCTTCTATCTATAATTCACCCCTCCACTTT.

About this clonotype itself: Just one base apart from a much larger clone, this may be a read error. The chain joins TRBV3-1 to TRBJ2-2, with D unclear. Trimming pared 0 bases from V and 6 bases from J, leaving 2 bases between. Germline CDR1 and CDR2: LGHDT and YNNKEL (reference sequence). This CDR3 contains 12 residues. In nucleotides, the CDR3 is TGTGCCAGCAGCCAAGATGCCGGGGAGCTGTTTTTT. It yields the protein CASSQDAGELFF.

This clonotype was found a few times. The chain couples TRBV20-1 to TRBJ1-5, with D possibly matching TRBD1 (5 bases). The germline V gene has CDR1 DFQATT and CDR2 SNEGSKA (reference sequence). V was clipped by 2 bases and J by 1 base, with 24 bases between them. The length of the CDR3 is 19 residues. CDR3 nucleotide sequence: TGCAGTGCTAGACCTGGGTCTCGGGGCCCCGAAGGGAGCAATCAGCCCCAGCATTTT. As protein: CSARPGSRGPEGSNQPQHF.

This clonotype was counted a few times. V usage is TRBV3-1 and J usage is TRBJ1-2, with 10 positions matching TRBD1. The germline V gene encodes CDR1 LGHDT and CDR2 YNNKEL (reference sequence). The CDR3 is made up of 14 amino acids. Unmatched junction bases numbered 5, after V lost 5 bases and J lost 5 bases. Here the CDR3 reads CASSRTGGWYGYTF. CDR3 DNA sequence: TGTGCCAGCAGCAGGACAGGGGGTTGGTATGGCTACACCTTC.

This clonotype was picked up many times. V is TRBV29-1 and J is TRBJ2-2; 8 nucleotides match TRBD1. Germline CDR1 reads SQVTM; CDR2 reads ANQGSEA. After removal of 3 bases from V and 7 bases from J, the junction contained 13 bases not matched to a gene. The CDR3 has 16 amino acids. The CDR3 loop reads CSVESGGQGRVGELFF. CDR3 in DNA: TGCAGCGTTGAGTCGGGTGGACAGGGTCGAGTCGGGGAGCTGTTTTTT.

This clonotype has a handful of counts. V usage is TRBV5-1 and J usage is TRBJ2-1; the match to TRBD1 covers 8 bases. Germline CDR1 is SGHRS and CDR2 is YFSETQ. V lost 0 bases and J lost 3; bases outside the gene matches: 2. The length of the CDR3 is 15 residues. In DNA form, the CDR3 reads TGCGCCAGCAGCTTGGATGGGACAGGCTACAATGAGCAGTTCTTC. Protein sequence: CASSLDGTGYNEQFF.

Here the CDR3 reads CAITDRQDGYTF. DNA of the CDR3: TGTGCCATTACGGACAGGCAGGATGGCTACACCTTC. V gene TRBV10-3 combines with J gene TRBJ1-2, with 7 bases that match TRBD1. The V gene end was trimmed by 9 bases and the J gene end by 6 bases; junction bases not matched to a gene: 7. Germline loops: CDR1 ENHRY, CDR2 SYGVKD. This CDR3 contains 12 residues.

The sample holds a few counts of this clonotype. V and J are TRBV27 and TRBJ1-5; TRBD1 aligns across 10 bases. The V segment lost 7 bases and the J segment 7 bases; nucleotides outside the gene matches: 10. The CDR3 consists of 15 residues. Germline V gives CDR1 MNHEY, CDR2 SMNVEV (reference sequence). In nucleotides, the CDR3 is TGTGCCAGCAAAACACTGACAGGGGGCGCGCAGCCCCAGCATTTT. Translating gives CASKTLTGGAQPQHF.

A few counts support this clonotype. The genes are TRBV11-2 and TRBJ2-5, with D possibly being TRBD1 (6 bases). The V end lost 6 bases, the J end lost 2 bases, and 10 bases lay between the germline ends. This CDR3 is 13 amino acids long. Germline CDR1 reads SGHAT; CDR2 reads FQNNGV. CDR3 sequence (DNA): TGTGCCAGCAGGGACAGCCTACAAGAGACCCAGTACTTC. This sequence encodes CASRDSLQETQYF.

This clonotype was detected only once. V is TRBV6-2 or TRBV6-3 and J is TRBJ2-1, with TRBD2 matching over 8 bases. CDR3 length: 13 amino acids. The V gene's germline CDR1 is MNHEY and CDR2 SVGEGT. The J segment lost 5 bases and the V segment lost 7 bases, leaving 4 bases of the junction unmatched. CDR3: CASNRLANNEQFF. The CDR3 coding sequence is TGTGCCAGCAATAGACTAGCGAACAATGAGCAGTTCTTC.

This clonotype was seen at least ten times. The V and J genes are TRBV7-2 and TRBJ2-7; no firm D call. CDR1 and CDR2 (germline): SGHTA, FQGNSA. Deletions cut 5 bases from V and 1 base from J, with 18 bases between. This CDR3 contains 16 residues. CDR3 in amino acids: CASSPQTDAISYEQYF. CDR3 coding DNA: TGTGCCAGCAGCCCTCAGACTGACGCAATATCCTACGAGCAGTACTTC.

V usage is TRBV5-1 and J usage is TRBJ2-2; TRBD2 might be the D (7 bases). The germline V gene encodes CDR1 SGHRS and CDR2 YFSETQ. CDR3 length equals 15 residues. V was clipped by 4 bases and J by 1 base, with 11 bases between them. The CDR3 coding sequence is TGCGCCAGCAGCCCGGGGGGCGAGAACACCGGGGAGCTGTTTTTT. Its translation is CASSPGGENTGELFF.

The chain carries TRBV7-2 and TRBJ1-2; possibly TRBD1 for D (6 bases). CDR3 length: 14 amino acids. In germline, CDR1 is SGHTA, CDR2 FQGNSA. The CDR3 here is CATGGGKGDYGYTF. CDR3 sequence (DNA): TGTGCAACCGGGGGAGGGAAGGGGGACTATGGCTACACCTTC.

Turning to this clonotype: A read error is possible here, since a much larger clone lies one base away. The rearrangement links TRBV20-1 to TRBJ1-1; D is possibly TRBD1 (6 bases). There are 14 residues in the CDR3. Looked up from germline, CDR1 is DFQATT and CDR2 is SNEGSKA (reference sequence). V was cut by 8 bases and J by 0 bases, with 16 bases left in between. The CDR3 coding sequence is TGCAGTTCAGGACAGCTCTGCGTGAACACTGAAGCTTTCTTT. Translating gives CSSGQLCVNTEAFF.

The rearrangement joins TRBV20-1 to TRBJ1-2, with D possibly TRBD1 on 5 matching bases. The CDR3 is 14 residues long. CDR1 is DFQATT and CDR2 is SNEGSKA in the germline V gene (reference sequence). The V end was cut by 1 base, the J end by 6 bases, with 15 bases between. CDR3 DNA sequence: TGCAGTGCTAGAGTCAGTGGGGCAGGGAATGGCTACACCTTC. This gives the protein CSARVSGAGNGYTF.

This clonotype was seen ten or more times. The chain recombines TRBV6-1 with TRBJ1-2; TRBD1 is a possible D gene (6 bases). Germline V gene data show CDR1 as MNHNS and CDR2 as SASEGT. Trimming removed 1 base at V and 4 bases at J, with 13 bases between. This CDR3 has 15 residues. The CDR3 is CASSEVGRGGYGYTF. In DNA, the CDR3 is TGTGCCAGCAGTGAAGTAGGCAGGGGAGGCTATGGCTACACCTTC.

This clonotype showed up just a few times. The rearrangement uses TRBV20-1 and TRBJ2-1, with D tentatively TRBD2 (6 bases). Germline V gene data show CDR1 as DFQATT and CDR2 as SNEGSKA (reference sequence). V was shortened by 1 base and J by 5 bases, with 15 bases between the two germline ends. This CDR3 is built from 15 residues. Written as DNA, the CDR3 is TGCAGTGCTAGAGCGCCCGGGACTGGAAACAATGAGCAGTTCTTC. This gives the protein CSARAPGTGNNEQFF.

This clonotype occurred a few times. The chain recombines TRBV24-1 with TRBJ2-3; D ambiguous. The CDR3 covers 10 residues. V lost 8 bases and J 4 bases, leaving 3 bases between the germline ends. Germline CDR1 KGHDR, CDR2 SFDVKD. CDR3 sequence reads: CATIPDTQYF. The CDR3, as DNA: TGTGCCACCATCCCAGATACGCAGTATTTT.

This chain joins TRBV4-1 and TRBJ1-1; 7 bases are shared with TRBD1. The CDR3 extends over 14 amino acids. In germline, CDR1 is MGHRA, CDR2 YSYEKL. The junction had 9 bases not matched to a gene; V was cut back by 0 bases and J by 11 bases. The CDR3: CASSQDGTVPWAFF. CDR3 in DNA: TGCGCCAGCAGCCAAGATGGGACAGTCCCTTGGGCTTTCTTT.

The chain links TRBV24-1 to TRBJ2-3; D call uncertain. Between the trimmed V and J ends, which lost 2 bases and 10 bases, there was a span of 12 bases. There are 13 residues in the CDR3. The germline CDR1 and CDR2 sequences are KGHDR and SFDVKD. Here the CDR3 reads CATSDSPNEAQYF. The CDR3, as DNA: TGTGCCACCAGTGATTCCCCAAATGAGGCGCAGTATTTT.

The DNA for the CDR3 is TGCGCCAGCGGACAGGGGCCCGCAGATACGCAGTATTTT. Protein product: CASGQGPADTQYF. The chain employs TRBV5-1 and TRBJ2-3; 9 bases are shared with TRBD1. The J segment lost 4 bases and the V segment lost 7 bases, leaving 4 bases of the junction unmatched. The CDR3 covers 13 residues. The germline V gene has CDR1 SGHRS and CDR2 YFSETQ.

The J gene is TRBJ2-3, the V gene TRBV20-1, with 9 bases lining up with TRBD2. Germline CDR1 and CDR2: DFQATT and SNEGSKA (reference sequence). V shed 1 base and J 2 bases; nucleotides not matched to a gene: 10. The CDR3 runs to 17 residues. The CDR3 coding sequence is TGCAGTGCTAGAGCCAGACTAGCGGTCCTGCACACAGATACGCAGTATTTT. Translated: CSARARLAVLHTDTQYF.

This clonotype was recorded a few times. The J gene is TRBJ2-7, the V gene TRBV4-2, with TRBD2 matching over 7 bases. The J segment lost 6 bases and the V segment lost 0 bases, leaving 5 bases of the junction unmatched. This CDR3 has 14 amino acids. In germline, CDR1 is LGHNA, CDR2 YNFKEQ. CDR3 amino acids: CASSQEGGSGEQYF. DNA for the CDR3: TGTGCCAGCAGCCAAGAGGGGGGGAGCGGCGAGCAGTACTTC.

The gene calls are TRBV6-2 or TRBV6-3 and TRBJ1-6; D is ambiguous. The CDR3 contains 14 residues. Trimming cost V 8 bases and J 5 bases, with 13 bases left between them. Germline loops: CDR1 MNHEY, CDR2 SVGEGT. The CDR3 is CASLWRSNNSPLHF. Here the CDR3 DNA reads TGTGCCAGCTTATGGCGGAGCAATAATTCACCCCTCCACTTT.

The V call is TRBV27, the J call TRBJ1-6; D gene unclear. Per germline, CDR1 MNHEY and CDR2 SMNVEV (reference sequence). The V end lost 1 base, the J end lost 10 bases, and 14 bases lay between the germline ends. This CDR3 comprises 15 residues. The CDR3 reads CASSLYQKAGSPLHF. The CDR3 bases are TGTGCCAGCAGTTTATATCAGAAGGCTGGATCACCCCTCCACTTT.